This T cell receptor (beta chain) emerged from a study of CD8+ T cells in alopecia areata. RNA, once extracted, was reverse transcribed into cDNA for use as the sequencing template. TCRdb keeps only in-frame clones here, not all; method: immunoSEQ multiplex PCR. Of thousands of clones listed, less than 75% are singletons. Looked up from germline, CDR1 is SNHLY and CDR2 is FYNNEI. V was cut by 7 bases and J by 3 bases, with 12 bases left in between. This CDR3 region has 13 residues. This clone was picked up one time. Treatment indicated: oral pan-JAK inhibitor, 5-10 mg twice daily. Alopecia areata patients provided lesional scalp punch biopsies and peripheral blood, both collected for the study.

This sequence originates from a human donor with alopecia areata. Specimen: skin, collected at week 4, from a patient treated with tofacitinib. This chain joins TRBV2 and TRBJ1-2; D may be TRBD1 (6 bases). CDR3 loop: CASNLNRDYGYTF. CDR3 sequence (DNA): TGTGCCAGCAATCTAAACAGGGACTATGGCTACACCTTC.